These T cell receptor beta chains were read from a single sample in a study of human T cells and chemical hapten exposure. TCRdb re-called the RACE reads with MiXCR, one entry per CDR3 protein. Of 70,000 to 95,000 distinct CDR3 sequences listed, approximately 7% are singletons. Material: whole blood, obtained in connection with sensitization to the hapten diphenylcyclopropenone (DPC). The receptors derive from a woman aged 25 to 39 with alopecia areata. Some clones in this sample may be carry-over from other donors' samples. Both conserved end residues are part of each CDR3. A D gene is named only where the DNA matches it firmly. A clone size is listed for some rows: how often the clone was seen (once, few, many), or a class if it is expanded.

V gene: TRBV4-1; J gene: TRBJ2-7; D gene: TRBD1; clone size: many; CDR3 DNA: TGCGCCAGCAGCCACCGGGACAGGGCATACGAGCAGTACTTC; CDR3 protein: CASSHRDRAYEQYF
V gene: TRBV18; J gene: TRBJ1-1; D gene: -; clone size: -; CDR3 DNA: TGTGCCAGCCGTACTAGGGCAGCCGACACTGAAGCTTTCTTT; CDR3 protein: CASRTRAADTEAFF
V gene: TRBV12-3/TRBV12-4; J gene: TRBJ2-3; D gene: TRBD1; clone size: many; CDR3 DNA: TGTGCCAGCACCCGGGACAGGGGGCGGGCAGATACGCAGTATTTT; CDR3 protein: CASTRDRGRADTQYF
V gene: TRBV29-1; J gene: TRBJ1-2; D gene: -; clone size: many; CDR3 DNA: TGCAGCGTTGATTGGGGCGGCTATGGCTACACCTTC; CDR3 protein: CSVDWGGYGYTF
V gene: TRBV6-1; J gene: TRBJ2-1; D gene: TRBD2; clone size: few; CDR3 DNA: TGTGCCAGCAGGATCGGACTAGCGGGGACTGGGAGCAATGAGCAGTTCTTC; CDR3 protein: CASRIGLAGTGSNEQFF
V gene: TRBV5-1; J gene: TRBJ1-1; D gene: TRBD1; clone size: many; CDR3 DNA: TGCGCCAGCAGCTTTAAGGGACAGCAGAACACTGAAGCTTTCTTT; CDR3 protein: CASSFKGQQNTEAFF
V gene: TRBV5-1; J gene: TRBJ1-1; D gene: TRBD1; clone size: -; CDR3 DNA: TGCGCCAGCAGCTTTCAGGGGGTAACTGAAGCTTTCTTT; CDR3 protein: CASSFQGVTEAFF
V gene: TRBV5-5; J gene: TRBJ2-3; D gene: TRBD2; clone size: few; CDR3 DNA: TGTGCCAGCAGCCTACTAGCGGGGAGAGCAGATACGCAGTATTTT; CDR3 protein: CASSLLAGRADTQYF
V gene: TRBV7-9; J gene: TRBJ1-1; D gene: -; clone size: -; CDR3 DNA: TGTGCCAGCAGAACAACCCGCGACAAGAACACTGAAGCTTTCTTT; CDR3 protein: CASRTTRDKNTEAFF
V gene: TRBV4-2; J gene: TRBJ1-2; D gene: -; clone size: many; CDR3 DNA: TGTGCCAGCAGCCAGGACCTCCAGGGTGGCTACACCTTC; CDR3 protein: CASSQDLQGGYTF
V gene: TRBV29-1; J gene: TRBJ1-2; D gene: -; clone size: few; CDR3 DNA: TGCAGCGTCGGGCAGAGTAACTATGGCTACACCTTC; CDR3 protein: CSVGQSNYGYTF
V gene: TRBV20-1; J gene: TRBJ1-1; D gene: -; clone size: many; CDR3 DNA: TGCAGTGCTCGCGAGGGGATACGGGACACTGAAGCTTTCTTT; CDR3 protein: CSAREGIRDTEAFF
V gene: TRBV11-2; J gene: TRBJ2-4; D gene: -; clone size: few; CDR3 DNA: TGTGCCAGCAGCTCTTTTGTCCTGGGGGGCTCCCTCAGGGGAAACCTAGCCAAAAACATTCAGTACTTC; CDR3 protein: CASSSFVLGGSLRGNLAKNIQYF
V gene: TRBV19; J gene: TRBJ1-2; D gene: -; clone size: many; CDR3 DNA: TGTGCCAGTAGTATAAATCAGGGCTATGGCTACACCTTC; CDR3 protein: CASSINQGYGYTF
V gene: TRBV20-1; J gene: TRBJ2-3; D gene: -; clone size: many; CDR3 DNA: TGCAGTGCTTTGACTAAAACAGATACGCAGTATTTT; CDR3 protein: CSALTKTDTQYF
V gene: TRBV5-1; J gene: TRBJ2-3; D gene: -; clone size: -; CDR3 DNA: TGCGCCAGCAGCTTGGCCCAGTTCTCCAGTACAGATACGCAGTATTTT; CDR3 protein: CASSLAQFSSTDTQYF
V gene: TRBV6-2/TRBV6-3; J gene: TRBJ1-5; D gene: TRBD1; clone size: many; CDR3 DNA: TGTGCCAGCAGTTACTCCGAAACAGGGGTTGGGAGCAATCAGCCCCAGCATTTT; CDR3 protein: CASSYSETGVGSNQPQHF
V gene: TRBV7-9; J gene: TRBJ2-5; D gene: -; clone size: few; CDR3 DNA: TGTGCCAGCAGCTCCCGGGTAGGGGAGGAGGAGACCCAGTACTTC; CDR3 protein: CASSSRVGEEETQYF
V gene: TRBV10-2; J gene: TRBJ2-3; D gene: TRBD2; clone size: many; CDR3 DNA: TGCGCCAGCAGGAGCCCGGGACTAGCGGGGGATACGCAGTATTTT; CDR3 protein: CASRSPGLAGDTQYF
V gene: TRBV11-2; J gene: TRBJ2-1; D gene: TRBD2; clone size: many; CDR3 DNA: TGTGCCAGCAGCTCCCTACTGACACTAGCGGGGCCAAAGAATGAGCAGTTCTTC; CDR3 protein: CASSSLLTLAGPKNEQFF
V gene: TRBV7-9; J gene: TRBJ1-1; D gene: TRBD1; clone size: few; CDR3 DNA: TGTGCCAGCAGCGGACACAGGGGGAGCACTGAAGCTTTCTTT; CDR3 protein: CASSGHRGSTEAFF
V gene: TRBV2; J gene: TRBJ2-3; D gene: TRBD2; clone size: -; CDR3 DNA: TGTGCCAGCAGCCTCTCCCTAGCGGGGAACCGGGATACGCAGTATTTT; CDR3 protein: CASSLSLAGNRDTQYF
V gene: TRBV19; J gene: TRBJ2-3; D gene: TRBD1; clone size: -; CDR3 DNA: TGTGCCAGTAGTATAGTGGGACAGTCAGATACGCAGTATTTT; CDR3 protein: CASSIVGQSDTQYF
V gene: TRBV5-1; J gene: TRBJ2-1; D gene: TRBD2; clone size: many; CDR3 DNA: TGCGCCAGCAGGGGTCGGGGGACTAGCGCCTACAATGAGCAGTTCTTC; CDR3 protein: CASRGRGTSAYNEQFF
V gene: TRBV18; J gene: TRBJ2-1; D gene: -; clone size: many; CDR3 DNA: TGTGCCAGCTCACCCGCGGTGGGGTATGAGCAGTTCTTC; CDR3 protein: CASSPAVGYEQFF
V gene: TRBV10-3; J gene: TRBJ1-4; D gene: TRBD1; clone size: many; CDR3 DNA: TGTGCCAGCGGCCGACAGGGTGAAAAACTGTTTTTT; CDR3 protein: CASGRQGEKLFF
V gene: TRBV28; J gene: TRBJ1-2; D gene: -; clone size: -; CDR3 DNA: TGTGCCAGCAGTTCCAACTATGGCTACACCTTC; CDR3 protein: CASSSNYGYTF
V gene: TRBV12-3/TRBV12-4; J gene: TRBJ2-6; D gene: -; clone size: few; CDR3 DNA: TGTGCCAGCACCCTGAGCAGTCCTGGGGGGGCCAACGTCCTGACTTTC; CDR3 protein: CASTLSSPGGANVLTF
V gene: TRBV19; J gene: TRBJ1-5; D gene: TRBD1; clone size: few; CDR3 DNA: TGTGCCAGTAGACGCACCTCAGGGGGTAATCAGCCCCAGCATTTT; CDR3 protein: CASRRTSGGNQPQHF
V gene: TRBV2; J gene: TRBJ2-4; D gene: -; clone size: many; CDR3 DNA: TGTGCCAGCAGTTCTGATCTAGCCAAAAACATTCAGTACTTC; CDR3 protein: CASSSDLAKNIQYF
V gene: TRBV11-2; J gene: TRBJ1-2; D gene: -; clone size: many; CDR3 DNA: TGTGCCAGCAGCTTAGGGTACACAACCTCGCCAACCTTTAACTATGGCTACACCTTC; CDR3 protein: CASSLGYTTSPTFNYGYTF
V gene: TRBV2; J gene: TRBJ1-1; D gene: TRBD1; clone size: many; CDR3 DNA: TGTGCCAGCAGTGGTGGACAGGGAAAAAACACTGAAGCTTTCTTT; CDR3 protein: CASSGGQGKNTEAFF
V gene: TRBV5-1; J gene: TRBJ1-6; D gene: TRBD1; clone size: -; CDR3 DNA: TGCGCCAGCAGCCCGGGACAGGGCGAATATAATTCACCCCTCCACTTT; CDR3 protein: CASSPGQGEYNSPLHF
V gene: TRBV12-3/TRBV12-4; J gene: TRBJ2-7; D gene: -; clone size: many; CDR3 DNA: TGTGCCAGCAGTTCTGAACTGTTTTGGGGAGGCACTGATACCTACGAGCAGTACTTC; CDR3 protein: CASSSELFWGGTDTYEQYF
V gene: TRBV7-9; J gene: TRBJ1-1; D gene: -; clone size: many; CDR3 DNA: TGTGCCAGCAGCTTAAGTGTAGCTTCGGCTTTCTTT; CDR3 protein: CASSLSVASAFF
V gene: TRBV12-3/TRBV12-4; J gene: TRBJ2-3; D gene: TRBD2; clone size: -; CDR3 DNA: TGTGCCAGCAGCCGGACTAGCGGGGGTTTAAATACGCAGTATTTT; CDR3 protein: CASSRTSGGLNTQYF
V gene: TRBV10-3; J gene: TRBJ2-3; D gene: TRBD1; clone size: many; CDR3 DNA: TGTGCCATCAGTGACCAGAGCCGGGACAGGGTGATGGAAGATACGCAGTATTTT; CDR3 protein: CAISDQSRDRVMEDTQYF
V gene: TRBV20-1; J gene: TRBJ1-2; D gene: -; clone size: few; CDR3 DNA: TGCAGTGCTAGAGATAGTAGGCATCCGTTTTCGGGCTACACCTTC; CDR3 protein: CSARDSRHPFSGYTF
V gene: TRBV6-6; J gene: TRBJ1-4; D gene: -; clone size: many; CDR3 DNA: TGTGCCAGCAGTTACACTGGGGAGTTGGAAAAACTGTTTTTT; CDR3 protein: CASSYTGELEKLFF
V gene: TRBV3-1; J gene: TRBJ1-1; D gene: -; clone size: -; CDR3 DNA: TGTGCCAGCAGCACCGGACCGGCGAACACTGAAGCTTTCTTT; CDR3 protein: CASSTGPANTEAFF
V gene: TRBV7-9; J gene: TRBJ1-5; D gene: -; clone size: few; CDR3 DNA: TGTGCCAGCAGCGCGGGCAGGGGTAATCAGCCCCAGCATTTT; CDR3 protein: CASSAGRGNQPQHF
V gene: TRBV6-1; J gene: TRBJ2-7; D gene: TRBD1; clone size: few; CDR3 DNA: TGTGCCAGCAGTGAGAAAAAAATCCGGGACAGGGGCTACGAGCAGTACTTC; CDR3 protein: CASSEKKIRDRGYEQYF
V gene: TRBV12-3/TRBV12-4; J gene: TRBJ1-5; D gene: TRBD1; clone size: many; CDR3 DNA: TGTGCCAGCAGTCTTAGGACAGGGGGCGTCTATAGCAATCAGCCCCAGCATTTT; CDR3 protein: CASSLRTGGVYSNQPQHF
V gene: TRBV29-1; J gene: TRBJ1-2; D gene: -; clone size: many; CDR3 DNA: TGCAGCGTTGCAGGGAGTAACTATGGCTACACCTTC; CDR3 protein: CSVAGSNYGYTF
V gene: TRBV5-1; J gene: TRBJ1-1; D gene: -; clone size: many; CDR3 DNA: TGCGCCAGCAGCACTGACAGAAAAAACACTGAAGCTTTCTTT; CDR3 protein: CASSTDRKNTEAFF
V gene: TRBV5-6; J gene: TRBJ1-2; D gene: -; clone size: few; CDR3 DNA: TGTGCCAGCAGCTTTGGGGGGGCCTATGGCTACACCTTC; CDR3 protein: CASSFGGAYGYTF
V gene: TRBV29-1; J gene: TRBJ1-1; D gene: -; clone size: few; CDR3 DNA: TGCAGCGTTGCTAGGATCACTGAAGCTTTCTTT; CDR3 protein: CSVARITEAFF
V gene: TRBV5-5; J gene: TRBJ1-6; D gene: TRBD1; clone size: many; CDR3 DNA: TGTGCCAGCAGCTTCGGGACAGGCGGTTCACCCCTCCACTTT; CDR3 protein: CASSFGTGGSPLHF
V gene: TRBV2; J gene: TRBJ1-1; D gene: -; clone size: -; CDR3 DNA: TGTGCCTGTCGGGGGAGCGGGAACACTGAAGCTTTCTTT; CDR3 protein: CACRGSGNTEAFF
V gene: TRBV2; J gene: TRBJ1-1; D gene: -; clone size: many; CDR3 DNA: TGTGCCAGCAGTGAAGCTGCCAATCCAAGGGGGTTGAACACTGAAGCTTTCTTT; CDR3 protein: CASSEAANPRGLNTEAFF
V gene: TRBV10-3; J gene: TRBJ1-5; D gene: TRBD1; clone size: many; CDR3 DNA: TGTGCCACACGACAGGGCCCTTATAGCAATCAGCCCCAGCATTTT; CDR3 protein: CATRQGPYSNQPQHF
V gene: TRBV6-5; J gene: TRBJ2-4; D gene: -; clone size: many; CDR3 DNA: TGTGCCAGCAGTTACTCGACTGGGGCGGACATTCAGTACTTC; CDR3 protein: CASSYSTGADIQYF
V gene: TRBV12-3/TRBV12-4; J gene: TRBJ1-4; D gene: -; clone size: -; CDR3 DNA: TGTGCCAGCAGTTTAGGGGGAGAGGATGAAAAACTGTTTTTT; CDR3 protein: CASSLGGEDEKLFF
V gene: TRBV30; J gene: TRBJ2-7; D gene: -; clone size: few; CDR3 DNA: TGTGCCTGGAGCACCGGGACGTTTACCTACGAGCAGTACTTC; CDR3 protein: CAWSTGTFTYEQYF